This TCR beta chain was identified during a study of T cells in Graves' hyperthyroidism and ophthalmopathy. CDR3 length: 15 residues. Per the germline V gene, CDR1 is SGHRS and CDR2 is YFSETQ. Trimming removed 0 bases at V and 0 bases at J, with 9 bases between. Regions amplified from RNA transcripts were the TCR beta CDR3 regions. First-round RT-PCR with HTBI primers amplified the TCR CDR3 region. From the multiplex PCR reads, TCRdb called clonotypes with MiXCR, one entry per CDR3 protein. The repertoire holds a few hundred thousand distinct CDR3 sequences, about an eighth seen once, with about a third in the top ten. The table lists this clonotype with a few counts.

This chain connects TRBV5-1 to TRBJ1-1; possible D gene TRBD1, 5 bases. This sequence originates from a woman in her thirties or forties with Graves' ophthalmopathy. The sequenced sample was blood. This chain's CDR3 is CASSLADRLNTEAFF. The CDR3 nucleotides read TGCGCCAGCAGCTTGGCCGACAGACTGAACACTGAAGCTTTCTTT.